The T cell receptor (beta chain) described here comes from a study of T cells in tuberculosis. Study summary: PBMC were archived before or within 7 days of starting treatment.

With 7 bases clipped from V and 4 bases from J, the junction kept 6 bases outside the gene matches. This CDR3 region has 13 residues. Germline V gives CDR1 SGHTA, CDR2 FQGNSA. The assay was immunoSEQ multiplex PCR, and TCRdb's table has in-frame clones only and misses some. Of around 10,000 clones in the sample, approximately 94% were seen once. What was sequenced was PBMCs. The origin of this receptor is an adult with tuberculosis. The V gene is TRBV7-2, the J gene TRBJ2-7; 8 bases are a match to TRBD1. CDR3 loop: CASKPTGEYEQYF. In DNA form, the CDR3 reads TGTGCCAGCAAACCGACAGGGGAGTACGAGCAGTACTTC.